The 8 T cell receptor beta chains given below trace back to one sample, sequenced in a study of T cells in Graves' hyperthyroidism and ophthalmopathy (dated 2019 in TCRdb). Libraries came from multiplex PCR. The sequencing machine was an Illumina HiSeq 2000. TCR beta CDR3 regions were amplified from RNA transcripts. The first round of RT-PCR for the TCR CDR3 was performed with the HTBI primer set and the Qiagen OneStep RT-PCR kit. The public reads were run again by TCRdb, first through fastp at Q25 and then through MiXCR, and only productive beta chains were kept. Merged by CDR3 protein, the rows form single entries marked with the most common genes and DNA. Recorded for this sample are about 600,000 distinct CDR3 sequences; 13% to 15% of them occurred a single time. The ten largest clones take up roughly 7.1% of the sample. Material: blood. The source of these receptors is a woman aged 18-29 years with Graves' ophthalmopathy.

This clonotype was counted many times. The chain combines TRBV7-2 with TRBJ2-2; no definite D call. This CDR3 is built from 15 residues. Germline CDR1 is SGHTA and CDR2 is FQGNSA. Trimming pared 1 base from V and 1 base from J, leaving 7 bases between. CDR3 residues: CASSLVAGNTGELFF. DNA for the CDR3: TGTGCCAGCAGCTTAGTTGCAGGGAACACCGGGGAGCTGTTTTTT.

This clonotype has more than one count but fewer than ten. This chain connects TRBV20-1 to TRBJ2-3, with 12 bases that match TRBD2. Germline V CDR1 and CDR2: DFQATT, SNEGSKA (reference sequence). Trimming at V came to 5 bases and at J to 1 base, leaving 4 bases not matched to a gene. This CDR3 region has 15 residues. CDR3 residues: CSAGLAGSGTDTQYF. In DNA, the CDR3 is TGCAGTGCTGGACTAGCGGGATCAGGCACAGATACGCAGTATTTT.

There are many counts of this clonotype. The chain is built from TRBV28 and TRBJ2-5; 7 nucleotides agree with TRBD1. Germline V gives CDR1 MDHEN, CDR2 SYDVKM. The CDR3 is made up of 15 amino acids. With 3 bases clipped from V and 5 bases from J, the junction kept 9 bases outside the gene matches. The CDR3 bases are TGTGCCAGCAGTTTCCTCGACAGGGACGCGGAGACCCAGTACTTC. Amino acid sequence: CASSFLDRDAETQYF.

This clonotype showed up many times. This sequence joins TRBV5-1 and TRBJ2-1, with TRBD2 identical over 8 bases. V lost 3 bases, J lost 7 bases, and 9 bases stayed unmatched. The CDR3 runs 15 residues. CDR1 and CDR2 from the germline V gene are SGHRS and YFSETQ. CDR3 in amino acids: CASSSRAGATNEQFF. In DNA, the CDR3 is TGCGCCAGCAGCTCTCGAGCGGGAGCAACGAATGAGCAGTTCTTC.

This clonotype was seen repeatedly, ten times or more. The chain has TRBV6-2 or TRBV6-3 and TRBJ2-3; 14 bases are a match to TRBD2. V shed 2 bases and J 5 bases; nucleotides not matched to a gene: 0. Germline V CDR1 and CDR2: MNHEY, SVGEGT. The CDR3 sequence is 15 residues long. CDR3: CASSYGLAGGDTQYF. The CDR3 DNA follows: TGTGCCAGCAGTTACGGACTAGCGGGGGGAGATACGCAGTATTTT.

About this clonotype itself: At one end the junction does not follow the germline gene, possibly because of a read error. V is TRBV28 and J is TRBJ1-3; D call uncertain. Looked up from germline, CDR1 is MDHEN and CDR2 is SYDVKM. The length of the CDR3 is 19 residues. CDR3 sequence (DNA): TGTGCCAGCAGTTTGACCGGGATTTACACCACTTTCCATGGAAACACCATATGTTTT. It codes for CASSLTGIYTTFHGNTICF.

There are many counts of this clonotype. CDR3 sequence: CAWVLTEAFF. The CDR3 coding sequence is TGTGCCTGGGTACTCACTGAAGCTTTCTTT. The chain has TRBV30 and TRBJ1-1, with D unclear. Trimming cost V 5 bases and J 4 bases, with 5 bases left between them. There are 10 residues in the CDR3. Germline V gene lookup returns CDR1 GTSNPN and CDR2 SVGIG (reference sequence).

This clonotype was found many times. The chain recombines TRBV2 with TRBJ1-5; 7 bases align to TRBD1. There are 14 residues in the CDR3. CDR1 is SNHLY and CDR2 is FYNNEI in the germline V gene. V lost 5 bases to trimming and J lost 5 bases; unmatched junction nucleotides: 6. The CDR3 protein is CASSLQGTHQPQHF. Here the CDR3 DNA reads TGTGCCAGCAGTCTACAGGGGACTCATCAGCCCCAGCATTTT.